The next 3 T cell receptor beta chains were all read from a single sample in a study of blood T cell repertoires in COVID-19. Clones were sequenced by immunoSEQ multiplex PCR, and TCRdb holds only the in-frame ones, with some missing. Of 100,000 or so clones listed, more than 80% were seen once; the top ten hold 8.5% to 12%. Sequences were obtained from peripheral blood. The receptors stem from a human donor in a cohort sampled during active COVID-19.

CDR3 nucleotide sequence: TGTGCCAGCAGCCAAGGGGCTAGCGGGTCTAAGTACTTC. Its protein is CASSQGASGSKYF. The chain carries TRBV14 and TRBJ2-7, with 8 bases matching TRBD2. J was trimmed by 11 bases and V by 1 base; bases with no gene match: 7. This CDR3 is 13 amino acids long. From germline, CDR1 is SGHDN and CDR2 FVKESK.

The table lists this clone with a count of one. The chain employs TRBV6-2 or TRBV6-3 and TRBJ2-1; TRBD2 matches 15 bases. V was clipped by 3 bases and J by 2 bases; unmatched bases: 5. Germline V gene sequence: CDR1 MNHEY, CDR2 SVGEGT. The length of the CDR3 is 18 residues. This chain's CDR3 is CASSYRTSGGAAYNEQFF. The CDR3 coding sequence is TGTGCCAGCAGTTATCGGACTAGCGGGGGGGCCGCCTACAATGAGCAGTTCTTC.

This clone was seen once. V and J are TRBV7-3 and TRBJ2-3; a possible D gene is TRBD2 (5 bases). Germline loops: CDR1 SGHTA, CDR2 FQGTGA. The V end was cut by 0 bases, the J end by 4 bases, with 14 bases between. This CDR3 has 16 amino acids. The CDR3 protein is CASSLTRGRSADTQYF. For the CDR3, the DNA is TGTGCCAGCAGCTTAACCCGTGGGAGAAGTGCAGATACGCAGTATTTT.